The following is a T cell receptor (beta chain) sequence with its context. These data originate in a study of identifying expanded T cells in peripheral blood. Produced via immunoSEQ multiplex PCR; TCRdb's table is partial and in-frame only. The repertoire consists of about 91,000 clones, with around nine tenths occurring once and the leading ten covering about 4%. CDR1 and CDR2 (germline): SQVTM, ANQGSEA. V lost 7 bases and J lost 7, with 8 bases in between. This CDR3 is built from 10 residues. The sequence derives from a person between 18 and 70 years old in good health. The V gene is TRBV29-1, the J gene TRBJ2-1, with D perhaps TRBD1 (5 bases). The sequenced material came from blood. The CDR3 region has the DNA TGCAGCGCCAGGGTTAATGAGCAGTTCTTC. This sequence encodes CSARVNEQFF.